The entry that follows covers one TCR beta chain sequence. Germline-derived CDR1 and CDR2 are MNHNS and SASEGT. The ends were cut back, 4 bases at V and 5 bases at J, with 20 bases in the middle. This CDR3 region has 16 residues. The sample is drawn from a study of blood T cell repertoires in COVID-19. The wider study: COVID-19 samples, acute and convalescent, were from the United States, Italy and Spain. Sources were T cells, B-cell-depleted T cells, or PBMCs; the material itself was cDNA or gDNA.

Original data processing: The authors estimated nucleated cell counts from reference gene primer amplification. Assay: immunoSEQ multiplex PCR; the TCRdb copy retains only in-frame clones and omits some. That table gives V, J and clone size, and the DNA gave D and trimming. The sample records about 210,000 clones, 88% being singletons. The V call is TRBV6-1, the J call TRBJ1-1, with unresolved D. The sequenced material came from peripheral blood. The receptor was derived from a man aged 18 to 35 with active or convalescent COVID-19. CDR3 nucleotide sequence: TGTGCCAGCAGTGGGGAGGGCACCCTAATTATTACTGAAGCTTTCTTT. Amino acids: CASSGEGTLIITEAFF.